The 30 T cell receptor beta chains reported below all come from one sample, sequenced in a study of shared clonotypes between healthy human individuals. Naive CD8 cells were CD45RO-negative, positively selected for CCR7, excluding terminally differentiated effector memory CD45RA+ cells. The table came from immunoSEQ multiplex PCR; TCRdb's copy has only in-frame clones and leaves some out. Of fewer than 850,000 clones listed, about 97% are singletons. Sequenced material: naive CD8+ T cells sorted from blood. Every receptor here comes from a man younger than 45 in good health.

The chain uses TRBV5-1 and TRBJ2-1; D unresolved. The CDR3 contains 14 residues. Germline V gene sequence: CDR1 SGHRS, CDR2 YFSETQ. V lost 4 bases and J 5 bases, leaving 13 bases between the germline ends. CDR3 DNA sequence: TGCGCCAGCAGCCCTTTTTGGAGAGACAATGAGCAGTTCTTC. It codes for CASSPFWRDNEQFF.

The DNA of the CDR3 is TGTGCCAGCAGCCACCGGACAGGGACCCTCCACGAGCAGTACTTC. Protein: CASSHRTGTLHEQYF. The chain is built from TRBV11-2 and TRBJ2-7, with 8 positions matching TRBD1. J lost 5 bases, V lost 5 bases, and 11 bases had no gene match. Germline CDR1 is SGHAT and CDR2 is FQNNGV. The CDR3 has 15 residues.

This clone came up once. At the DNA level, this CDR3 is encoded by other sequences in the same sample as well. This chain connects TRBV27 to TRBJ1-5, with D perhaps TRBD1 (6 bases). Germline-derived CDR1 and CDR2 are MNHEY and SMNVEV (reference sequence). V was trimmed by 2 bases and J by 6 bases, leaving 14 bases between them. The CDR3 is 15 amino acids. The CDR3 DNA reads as TGTGCCAGCAGTTTAGGGGCAGGGGTTAGTCAGCCCCAGCATTTT. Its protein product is CASSLGAGVSQPQHF.

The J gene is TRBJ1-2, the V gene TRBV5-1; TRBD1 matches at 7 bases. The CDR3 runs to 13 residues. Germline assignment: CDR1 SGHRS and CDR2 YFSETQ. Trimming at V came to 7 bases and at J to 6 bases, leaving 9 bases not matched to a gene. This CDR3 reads CASGQTQGNGYTF. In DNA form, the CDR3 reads TGCGCCAGCGGCCAAACACAGGGGAATGGCTACACCTTC. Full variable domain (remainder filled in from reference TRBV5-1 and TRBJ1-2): KAGVTQTPRYLIKTRGQQVTLSCSPISGHRSVSWYQQTPGQGLQFLFEYFSETQRNKGNFPGRFSGRQFSNSRSEMNVSTLELGDSALYLCASGQTQGNGYTFGSGTRLTVV.

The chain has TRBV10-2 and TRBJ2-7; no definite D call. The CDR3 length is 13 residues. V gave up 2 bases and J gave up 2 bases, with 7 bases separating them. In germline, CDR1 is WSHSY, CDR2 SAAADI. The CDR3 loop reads CASSEADAYEQYF. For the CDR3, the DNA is TGCGCCAGCAGTGAGGCAGATGCCTACGAGCAGTACTTC.

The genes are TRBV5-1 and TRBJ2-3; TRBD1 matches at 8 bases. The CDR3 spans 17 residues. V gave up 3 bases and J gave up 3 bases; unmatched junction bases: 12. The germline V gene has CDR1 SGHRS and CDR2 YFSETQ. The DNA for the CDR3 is TGCGCCAGCAGCTCCAGGGGGCACTTGGTTGGTACAGATACGCAGTATTTT. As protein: CASSSRGHLVGTDTQYF.

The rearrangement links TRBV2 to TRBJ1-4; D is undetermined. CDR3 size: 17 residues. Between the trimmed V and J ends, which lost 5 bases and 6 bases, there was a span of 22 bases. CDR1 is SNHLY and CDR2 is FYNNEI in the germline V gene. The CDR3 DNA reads TGTGCCAGCAGTACCCGACGTTTCGGAGGGTTGGATGAAAAACTGTTTTTT. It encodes CASSTRRFGGLDEKLFF. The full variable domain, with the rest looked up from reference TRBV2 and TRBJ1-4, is EPEVTQTPSHQVTQMGQEVILRCVPISNHLYFYWYRQILGQKVEFLVSFYNNEISEKSEIFDDQFSVERPDGSNFTLKIRSTKLEDSAMYFCASSTRRFGGLDEKLFFGSGTQLSVL.

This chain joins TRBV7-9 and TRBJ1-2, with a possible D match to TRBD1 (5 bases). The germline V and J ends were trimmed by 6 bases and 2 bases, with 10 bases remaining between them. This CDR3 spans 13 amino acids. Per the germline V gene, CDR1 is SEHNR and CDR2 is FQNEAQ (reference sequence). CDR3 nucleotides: TGTGCCAGCAGGAAAGGGGACAACTATGGCTACACCTTC. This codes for CASRKGDNYGYTF.

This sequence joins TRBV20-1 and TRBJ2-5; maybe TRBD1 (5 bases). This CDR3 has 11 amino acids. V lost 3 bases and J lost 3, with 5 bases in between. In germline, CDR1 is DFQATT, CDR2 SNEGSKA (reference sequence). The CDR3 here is CSARTEETQYF. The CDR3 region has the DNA TGCAGTGCTAGGACAGAAGAGACCCAGTACTTC.

DNA for the CDR3: TGTGCCAGCAGCCCCCGAAACAGGGGTTACAATGAGCAGTTCTTC. As protein: CASSPRNRGYNEQFF. The J gene is TRBJ2-1, the V gene TRBV14, with 7 bases lining up with TRBD1. V shed 4 bases, J shed 4 bases, and the junction held 7 bases outside the gene matches. The CDR3 totals 15 residues. Germline CDR1 SGHDN, CDR2 FVKESK.

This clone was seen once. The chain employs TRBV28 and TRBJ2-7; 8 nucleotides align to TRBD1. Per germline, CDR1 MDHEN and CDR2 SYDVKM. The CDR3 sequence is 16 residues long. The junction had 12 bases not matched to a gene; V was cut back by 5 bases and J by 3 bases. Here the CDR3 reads CASSLTPGGFFYEQYF. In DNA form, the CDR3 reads TGTGCCAGCAGTCTAACCCCAGGGGGCTTTTTCTACGAGCAGTACTTC.

The CDR3 DNA sequence: TGTGCCAGCAGCTTAGGGAACGAGCAGTTCTTC. Its translation is CASSLGNEQFF. The genes are TRBV7-8 and TRBJ2-1, with D unresolved. The germline V gene has CDR1 SGHVS and CDR2 FQNEAQ. The CDR3 loop spans 11 amino acids. Trimming took off 1 base at V and 10 bases at J, with 5 bases between the two ends.

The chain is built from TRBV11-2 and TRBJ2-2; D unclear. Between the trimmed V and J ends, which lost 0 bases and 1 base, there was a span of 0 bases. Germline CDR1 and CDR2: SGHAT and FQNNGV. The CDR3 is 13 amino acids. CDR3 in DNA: TGTGCCAGCAGCTTAGAGAACACCGGGGAGCTGTTTTTT. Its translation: CASSLENTGELFF.

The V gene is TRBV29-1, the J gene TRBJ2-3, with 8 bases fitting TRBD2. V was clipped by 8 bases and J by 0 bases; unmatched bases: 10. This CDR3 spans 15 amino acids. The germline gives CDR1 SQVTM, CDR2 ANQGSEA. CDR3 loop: CSPTLAGASTDTQYF. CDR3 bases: TGCAGCCCTACCCTAGCGGGCGCTAGCACAGATACGCAGTATTTT.

The CDR3 DNA follows: TGTGCCAGCAGCTCACTAGACAGTTACGCCTACGAGCAGTACTTC. This codes for CASSSLDSYAYEQYF. V and J are TRBV7-8 and TRBJ2-7, with D perhaps TRBD1 or TRBD2 (5 bases each). V was trimmed by 4 bases and J by 2 bases, leaving 15 bases between them. The CDR3 has 15 amino acids. CDR1 and CDR2 (germline): SGHVS, FQNEAQ. Drawing the rest from reference TRBV7-8 and TRBJ2-7, the complete variable domain is GAGVSQSPRYKVAKRGQDVALRCDPISGHVSLFWYQQALGQGPEFLTYFQNEAQLDKSGLPSDRFFAERPEGSVSTLKIQRTQQEDSAVYLCASSSLDSYAYEQYFGPGTRLTVT.

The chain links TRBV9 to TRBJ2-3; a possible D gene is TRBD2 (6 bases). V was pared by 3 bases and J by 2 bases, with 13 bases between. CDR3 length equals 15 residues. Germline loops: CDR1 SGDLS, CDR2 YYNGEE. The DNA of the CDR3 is TGTGCCAGCAGCGCATCGGTAGCGGACACAGATACGCAGTATTTT. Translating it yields CASSASVADTDTQYF.

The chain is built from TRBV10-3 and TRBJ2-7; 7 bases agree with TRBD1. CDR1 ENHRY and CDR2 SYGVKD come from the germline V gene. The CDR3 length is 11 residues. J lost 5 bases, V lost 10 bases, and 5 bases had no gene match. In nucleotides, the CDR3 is TGTGCCACCAACGACAGGGACGAGCAGTACTTC. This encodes CATNDRDEQYF.

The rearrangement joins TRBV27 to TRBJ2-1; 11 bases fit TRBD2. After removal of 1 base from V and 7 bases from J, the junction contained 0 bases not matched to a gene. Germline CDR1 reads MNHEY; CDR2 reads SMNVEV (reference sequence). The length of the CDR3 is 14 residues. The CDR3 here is CASSLWTSGNEQFF. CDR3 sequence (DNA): TGTGCCAGCAGTTTATGGACTAGCGGGAATGAGCAGTTCTTC.

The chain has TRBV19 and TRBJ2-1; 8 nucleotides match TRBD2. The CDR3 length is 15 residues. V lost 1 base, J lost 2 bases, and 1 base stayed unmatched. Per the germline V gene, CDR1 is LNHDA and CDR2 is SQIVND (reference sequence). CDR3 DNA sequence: TGTGCCAGTAGTATAGCAGCGGGGGCCTACAATGAGCAGTTCTTC. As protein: CASSIAAGAYNEQFF.

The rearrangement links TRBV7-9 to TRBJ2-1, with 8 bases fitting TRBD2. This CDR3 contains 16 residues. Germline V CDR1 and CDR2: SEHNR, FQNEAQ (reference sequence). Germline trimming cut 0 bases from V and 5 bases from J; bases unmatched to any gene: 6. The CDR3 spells CASSLALSGIDNEQFF. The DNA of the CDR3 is TGTGCCAGCAGCTTAGCGCTTAGCGGGATCGACAATGAGCAGTTCTTC. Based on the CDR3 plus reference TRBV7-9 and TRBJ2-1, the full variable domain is DTGVSQNPRHKITKRGQNVTFRCDPISEHNRLYWYRQTLGQGPEFLTYFQNEAQLEKSRLLSDRFSAERPKGSFSTLEIQRTEQGDSAMYLCASSLALSGIDNEQFFGPGTRLTVL.

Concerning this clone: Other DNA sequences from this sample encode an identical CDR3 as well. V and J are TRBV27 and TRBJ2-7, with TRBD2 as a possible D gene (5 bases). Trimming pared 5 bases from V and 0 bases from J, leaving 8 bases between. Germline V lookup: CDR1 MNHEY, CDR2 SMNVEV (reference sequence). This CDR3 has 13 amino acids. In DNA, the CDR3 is TGTGCCAGCAGTCAAACTAGCTCCTACGAGCAGTACTTC. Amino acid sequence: CASSQTSSYEQYF.

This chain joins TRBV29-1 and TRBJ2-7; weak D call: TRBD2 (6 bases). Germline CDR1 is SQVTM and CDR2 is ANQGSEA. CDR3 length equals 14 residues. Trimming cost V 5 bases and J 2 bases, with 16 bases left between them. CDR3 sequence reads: CSVTLPAGPYEQYF. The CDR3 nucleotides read TGCAGCGTTACCCTACCCGCGGGACCCTACGAGCAGTACTTC.

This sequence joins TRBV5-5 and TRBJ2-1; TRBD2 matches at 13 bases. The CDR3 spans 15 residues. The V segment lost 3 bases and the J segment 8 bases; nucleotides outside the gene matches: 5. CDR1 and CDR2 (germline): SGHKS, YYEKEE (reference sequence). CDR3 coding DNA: TGTGCCAGCAGCTGGACTAGCGGGAGCGGCTATGAGCAGTTCTTC. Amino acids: CASSWTSGSGYEQFF.

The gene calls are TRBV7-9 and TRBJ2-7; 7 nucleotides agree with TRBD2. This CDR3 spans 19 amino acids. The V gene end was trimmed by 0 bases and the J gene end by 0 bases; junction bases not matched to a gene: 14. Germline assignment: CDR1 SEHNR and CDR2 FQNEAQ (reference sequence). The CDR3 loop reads CASSLARLRDGRTSYEQYF. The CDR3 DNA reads TGTGCCAGCAGCTTAGCGCGGTTAAGGGACGGGAGGACCTCCTACGAGCAGTACTTC.

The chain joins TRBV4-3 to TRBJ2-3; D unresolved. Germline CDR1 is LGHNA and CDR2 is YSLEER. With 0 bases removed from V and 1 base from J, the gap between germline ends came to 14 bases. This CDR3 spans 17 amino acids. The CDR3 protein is CASSQDLTSRGTDTQYF. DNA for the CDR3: TGCGCCAGCAGCCAAGATCTGACCAGCCGTGGCACAGATACGCAGTATTTT.

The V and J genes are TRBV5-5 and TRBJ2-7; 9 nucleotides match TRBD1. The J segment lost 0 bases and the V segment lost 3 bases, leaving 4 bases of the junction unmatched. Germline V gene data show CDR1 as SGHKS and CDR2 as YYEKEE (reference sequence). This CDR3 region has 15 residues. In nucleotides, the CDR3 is TGTGCCAGCAGCTGGGACAGGGCCCCCTCCTACGAGCAGTACTTC. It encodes CASSWDRAPSYEQYF.

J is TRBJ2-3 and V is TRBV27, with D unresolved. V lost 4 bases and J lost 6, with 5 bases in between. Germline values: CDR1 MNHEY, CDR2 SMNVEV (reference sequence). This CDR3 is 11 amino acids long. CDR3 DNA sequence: TGTGCCAGCAGTTCAATGGATACGCAGTATTTT. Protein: CASSSMDTQYF.

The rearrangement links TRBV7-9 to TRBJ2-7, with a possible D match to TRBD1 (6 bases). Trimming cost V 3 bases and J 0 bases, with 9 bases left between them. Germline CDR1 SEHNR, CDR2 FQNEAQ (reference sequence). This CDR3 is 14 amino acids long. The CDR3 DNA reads TGTGCCAGCAGCTTCGACAGGAACTCCTACGAGCAGTACTTC. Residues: CASSFDRNSYEQYF.

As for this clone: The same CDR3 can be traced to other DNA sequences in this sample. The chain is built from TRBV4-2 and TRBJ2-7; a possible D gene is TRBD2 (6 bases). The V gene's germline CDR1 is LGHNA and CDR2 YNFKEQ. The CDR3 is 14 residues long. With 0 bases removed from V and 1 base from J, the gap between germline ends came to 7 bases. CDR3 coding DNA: TGTGCCAGCAGCCAAGACGGACTATCCTACGAGCAGTACTTC. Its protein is CASSQDGLSYEQYF.

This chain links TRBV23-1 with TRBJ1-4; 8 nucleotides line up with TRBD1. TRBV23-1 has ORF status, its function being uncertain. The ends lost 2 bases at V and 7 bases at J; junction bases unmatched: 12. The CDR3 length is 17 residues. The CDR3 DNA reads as TGCGCCAGCAGTCAACCGACCAGACAGGGGTTAGGTGAAAAACTGTTTTTT. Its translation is CASSQPTRQGLGEKLFF.